This T cell receptor (beta chain) was sequenced for a study of CD8+ T cells in alopecia areata. Study-wide findings and caveats: Normal skin's resident alphabeta T cells are also sequenced in scalp samples. Higher clonality was seen in lesional scalp than in normal scalp, especially in alopecia totalis/universalis.

This clone was observed a few times. What it recognizes is unknown. Reverse transcribed after extraction, RNA yielded cDNA as the sequencing template. Profiling relied on immunoSEQ multiplex PCR, and the TCRdb table lists in-frame clones only, not all of them. The sample has hundreds of thousands of clones, approximately 72% seen once; the top ten hold around 1.3%. Sample treatment: oral pan-JAK inhibitor, 5-10 mg twice daily. This CDR3 spans 13 amino acids. Germline V gene data show CDR1 as GTSNPN and CDR2 as SVGIG (reference sequence). Trimming removed 3 bases from V and 8 bases from J, with 16 bases in between.

The starting material was CD4+ T cells sorted from blood, obtained between weeks 44 and 45, from a patient treated with tofacitinib. The V gene is TRBV30, the J gene TRBJ1-2, with D uncertain. The sequence came from a human donor with alopecia areata. The CDR3 loop is CAWRLMDVGGYTF. In DNA, the CDR3 is TGTGCCTGGAGATTAATGGATGTCGGGGGCTACACCTTC.